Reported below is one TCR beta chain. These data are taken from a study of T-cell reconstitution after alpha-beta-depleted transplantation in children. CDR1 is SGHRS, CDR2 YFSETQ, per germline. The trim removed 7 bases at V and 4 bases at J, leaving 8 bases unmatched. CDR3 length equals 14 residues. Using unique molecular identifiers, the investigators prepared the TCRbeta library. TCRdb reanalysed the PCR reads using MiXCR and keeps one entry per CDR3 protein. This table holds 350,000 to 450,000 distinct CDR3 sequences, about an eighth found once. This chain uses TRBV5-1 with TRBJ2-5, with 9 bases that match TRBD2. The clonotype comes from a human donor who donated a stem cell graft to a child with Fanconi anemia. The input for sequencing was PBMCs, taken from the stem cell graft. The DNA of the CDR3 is TGCGCCAGCGCGGCTAGCGGGGACGGAGAGACCCAGTACTTC. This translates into CASAASGDGETQYF.